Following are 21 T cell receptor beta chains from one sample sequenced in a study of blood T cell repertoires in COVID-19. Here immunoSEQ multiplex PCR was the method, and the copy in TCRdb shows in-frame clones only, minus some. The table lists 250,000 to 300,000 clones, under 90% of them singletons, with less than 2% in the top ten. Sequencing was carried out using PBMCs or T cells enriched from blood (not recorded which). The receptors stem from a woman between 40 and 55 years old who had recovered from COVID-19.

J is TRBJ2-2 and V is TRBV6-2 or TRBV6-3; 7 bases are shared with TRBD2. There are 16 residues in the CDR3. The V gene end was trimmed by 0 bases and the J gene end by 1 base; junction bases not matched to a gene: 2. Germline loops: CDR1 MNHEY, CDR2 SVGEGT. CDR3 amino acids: CASSYSGGLNTGELFF. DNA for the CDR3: TGTGCCAGCAGTTACTCGGGAGGGTTGAACACCGGGGAGCTGTTTTTT.

The CDR3 region has the DNA TGTGCCAGCAGCCAAGGATCGGGGGGCTATGGCTACACCTTC. As protein: CASSQGSGGYGYTF. The rearrangement joins TRBV4-2 to TRBJ1-2, with TRBD1 as a possible D gene (5 bases). This CDR3 contains 14 residues. Per the germline V gene, CDR1 is LGHNA and CDR2 is YNFKEQ. Deletions cut 1 base from V and 4 bases from J, with 10 bases between.

The CDR3 protein is CASSHGGGYGYTF. For the CDR3, the DNA is TGTGCCAGCAGCCACGGGGGAGGGTATGGCTACACCTTC. V and J are TRBV7-2 and TRBJ1-2; D is possibly TRBD1 (5 bases). Trimming shortened V by 5 bases and J by 5 bases, and 12 bases separated the two germline ends. CDR3 size: 13 residues. From germline, CDR1 is SGHTA and CDR2 FQGNSA.

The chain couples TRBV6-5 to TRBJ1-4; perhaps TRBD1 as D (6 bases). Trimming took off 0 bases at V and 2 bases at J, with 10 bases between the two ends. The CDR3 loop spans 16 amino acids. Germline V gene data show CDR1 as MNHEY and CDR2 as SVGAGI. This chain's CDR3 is CASSYSRTGTNEKLFF. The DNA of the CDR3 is TGTGCCAGCAGTTACTCCCGAACAGGGACTAATGAAAAACTGTTTTTT.

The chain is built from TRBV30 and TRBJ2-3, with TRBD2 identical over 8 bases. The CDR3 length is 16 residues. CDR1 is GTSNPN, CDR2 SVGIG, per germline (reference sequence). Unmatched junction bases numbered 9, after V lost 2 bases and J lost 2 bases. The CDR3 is CAWSLAGVTSTDTQYF. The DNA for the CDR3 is TGTGCCTGGAGTCTAGCGGGTGTTACATCCACAGATACGCAGTATTTT.

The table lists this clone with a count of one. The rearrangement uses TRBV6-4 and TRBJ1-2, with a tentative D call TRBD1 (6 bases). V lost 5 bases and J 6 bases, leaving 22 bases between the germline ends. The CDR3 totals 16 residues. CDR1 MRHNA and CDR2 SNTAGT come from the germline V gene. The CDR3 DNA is TGTGCCAGCAGTACCAATGCTTTTACAGGGCGGGATGGCTACACCTTC. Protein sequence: CASSTNAFTGRDGYTF.

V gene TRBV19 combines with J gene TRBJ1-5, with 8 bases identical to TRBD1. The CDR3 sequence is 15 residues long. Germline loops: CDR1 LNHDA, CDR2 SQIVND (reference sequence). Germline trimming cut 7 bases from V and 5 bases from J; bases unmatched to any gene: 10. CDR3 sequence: CASTSIDRGDQPQHF. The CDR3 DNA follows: TGTGCCAGTACTTCTATCGACAGGGGCGATCAGCCCCAGCATTTT.

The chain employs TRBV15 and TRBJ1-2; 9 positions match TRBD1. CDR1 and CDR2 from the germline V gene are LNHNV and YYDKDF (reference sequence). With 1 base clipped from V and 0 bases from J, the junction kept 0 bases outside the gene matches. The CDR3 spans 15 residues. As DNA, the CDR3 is TGTGCCACCAGCAGAGGGGACAGGGCTAACTATGGCTACACCTTC. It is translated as CATSRGDRANYGYTF.

CDR3: CASSGTPVSGNTIYF. CDR3 DNA: TGTGCCAGCTCGGGGACACCCGTCTCTGGAAACACCATATATTTT. The chain links TRBV18 to TRBJ1-3, with TRBD1 as a possible D gene (6 bases). CDR1 is KGHSH, CDR2 LQKENI, per germline. The CDR3 runs 15 residues. V lost 6 bases, J lost 0 bases, and 12 bases lay in between.

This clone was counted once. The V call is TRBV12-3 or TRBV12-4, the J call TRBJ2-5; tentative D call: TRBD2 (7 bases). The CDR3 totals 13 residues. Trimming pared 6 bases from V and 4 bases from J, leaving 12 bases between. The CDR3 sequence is CASRGGPVETQYF. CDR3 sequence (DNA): TGTGCCAGCAGGGGGGGGCCGGTAGAGACCCAGTACTTC.

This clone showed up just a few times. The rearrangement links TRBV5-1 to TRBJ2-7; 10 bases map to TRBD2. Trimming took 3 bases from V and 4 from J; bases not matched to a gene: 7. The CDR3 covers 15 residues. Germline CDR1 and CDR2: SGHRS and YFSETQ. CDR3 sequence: CASSSTSGAQYEQYF. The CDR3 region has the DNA TGCGCCAGCAGCTCCACTAGCGGGGCCCAGTACGAGCAGTACTTC.

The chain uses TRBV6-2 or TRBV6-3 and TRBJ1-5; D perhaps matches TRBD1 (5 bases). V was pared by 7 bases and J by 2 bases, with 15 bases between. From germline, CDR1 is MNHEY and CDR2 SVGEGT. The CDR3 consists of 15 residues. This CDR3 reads CASTPGGTGNQPQHF. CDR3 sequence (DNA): TGTGCCAGCACCCCTGGGGGGACTGGCAATCAGCCCCAGCATTTT.

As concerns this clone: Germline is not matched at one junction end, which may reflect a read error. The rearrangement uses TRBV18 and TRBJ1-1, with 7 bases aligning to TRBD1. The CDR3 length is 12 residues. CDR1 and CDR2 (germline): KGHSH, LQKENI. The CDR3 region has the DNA TGTGCCAGCTCACCCGACAGGGCTGAATCTTTCTTT. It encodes CASSPDRAESFF.

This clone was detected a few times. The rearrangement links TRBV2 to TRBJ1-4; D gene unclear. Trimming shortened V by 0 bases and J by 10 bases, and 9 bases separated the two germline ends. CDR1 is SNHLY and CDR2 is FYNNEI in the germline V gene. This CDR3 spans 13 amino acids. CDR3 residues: CASSEAQAGKLFF. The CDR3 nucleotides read TGTGCCAGCAGTGAAGCTCAGGCTGGAAAACTGTTTTTT.

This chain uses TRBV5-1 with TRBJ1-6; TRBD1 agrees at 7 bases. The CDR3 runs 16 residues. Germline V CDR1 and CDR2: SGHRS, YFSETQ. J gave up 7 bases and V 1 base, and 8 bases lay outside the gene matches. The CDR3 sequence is CASSLQGGAENSPLHF. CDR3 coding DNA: TGCGCCAGCAGCTTGCAAGGGGGCGCAGAGAATTCACCCCTCCACTTT.

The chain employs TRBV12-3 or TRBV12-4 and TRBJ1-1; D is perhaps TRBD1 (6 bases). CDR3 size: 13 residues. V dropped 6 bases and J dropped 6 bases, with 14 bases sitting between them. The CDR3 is CASSRRDTAEAFF. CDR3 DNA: TGTGCCAGCAGCCGCCGGGACACCGCTGAAGCTTTCTTT.

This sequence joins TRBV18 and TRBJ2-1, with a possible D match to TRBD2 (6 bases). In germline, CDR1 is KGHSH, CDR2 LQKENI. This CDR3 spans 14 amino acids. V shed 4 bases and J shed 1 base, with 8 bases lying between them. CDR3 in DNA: TGTGCCAGCTCACTGACTAGGTCCTACAATGAGCAGTTCTTC. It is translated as CASSLTRSYNEQFF.

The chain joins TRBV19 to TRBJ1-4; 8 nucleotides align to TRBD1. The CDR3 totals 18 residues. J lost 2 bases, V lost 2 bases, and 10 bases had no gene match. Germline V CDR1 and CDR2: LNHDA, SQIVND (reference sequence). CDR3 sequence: CASSIWAPWDRTNEKLFF. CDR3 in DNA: TGTGCCAGTAGTATATGGGCACCGTGGGACAGGACTAATGAAAAACTGTTTTTT.

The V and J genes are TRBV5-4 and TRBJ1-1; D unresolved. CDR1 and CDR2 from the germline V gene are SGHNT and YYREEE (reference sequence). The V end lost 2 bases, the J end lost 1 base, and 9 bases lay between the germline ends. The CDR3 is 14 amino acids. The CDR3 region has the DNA TGTGCCAGCAGCTTAGAGGTAGCGAACACTGAAGCTTTCTTT. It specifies CASSLEVANTEAFF.

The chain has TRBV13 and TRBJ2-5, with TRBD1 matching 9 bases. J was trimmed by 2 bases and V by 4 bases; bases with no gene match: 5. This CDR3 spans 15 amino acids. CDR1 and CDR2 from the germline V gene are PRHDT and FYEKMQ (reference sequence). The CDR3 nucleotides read TGTGCCAGCAGCTCCCAAGACAGGGGGCAAGAGACCCAGTACTTC. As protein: CASSSQDRGQETQYF.

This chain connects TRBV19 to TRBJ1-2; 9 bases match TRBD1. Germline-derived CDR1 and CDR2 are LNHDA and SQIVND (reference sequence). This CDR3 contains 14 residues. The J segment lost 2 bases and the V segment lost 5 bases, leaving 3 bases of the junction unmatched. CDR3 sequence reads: CASSLGQGNYGYTF. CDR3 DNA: TGTGCCAGTAGTCTCGGACAGGGGAACTATGGCTACACCTTC.